These T cell receptor beta chains were read from a single sample in a study of blood T cells in healthy people across ages. TCRdb itself ran the 5' RACE reads through MiXCR, one entry per CDR3 protein. The sample shows hundreds of thousands of distinct CDR3 sequences, around 21% of them seen only once. Material for sequencing was blood. The receptors come from a man between 65 and 79 years old in good health. CDR3s include the opening cysteine and the closing phenylalanine or tryptophan. D genes are given only for firm matches. Not every row has a clone size; where given, it reads once, few, many or a size class.

d_call	clone_size	v_call	j_call	cdr3_nt	cdr3_aa
.	.	TRBV20-1	TRBJ2-7	TGCAGTGCTAGTCCCGGGACTCAACCCGAGCAGTACTTC	CSASPGTQPEQYF
TRBD1	many	TRBV6-2/TRBV6-3	TRBJ1-2	TGTGCCAGCAGGCCTACAGGGGGCAACTATGGCTACACCTTC	CASRPTGGNYGYTF
TRBD1	few	TRBV12-3/TRBV12-4	TRBJ2-5	TGTGCCAGCCTAATGACAGGGGCCAAAGAGACCCAGTACTTC	CASLMTGAKETQYF
.	once	TRBV2	TRBJ2-1	TGTGCCAGCAGTGAAGCTTTAGCTGGTTTGGATGAGCAGTTCTTC	CASSEALAGLDEQFF
TRBD1	.	TRBV20-1	TRBJ2-1	TGCAGTGCTAGGATGTATGGTCGGACAGGGGGCTACAATGAGCAGTTCTTC	CSARMYGRTGGYNEQFF
.	.	TRBV7-2	TRBJ2-4	TGTGCCAGCAGCCTAGGGGGGGATGGCATTCAGTACTTC	CASSLGGDGIQYF
TRBD2	few	TRBV20-1	TRBJ2-1	TGCAGTGCCCCAAATGGGGCTAGCGGCTACAATGAGCAGTTCTTC	CSAPNGASGYNEQFF
TRBD2	few	TRBV11-2	TRBJ2-7	TGTGCCAGCAGCTTAGTGTCCTCTAGCGGGAGCAGATACGAGCAGTACTTC	CASSLVSSSGSRYEQYF
TRBD1	few	TRBV5-6	TRBJ1-4	TGTGCCAGCAGCTTGCAGACAGGGGCGGATGAAAAACTGTTTTTT	CASSLQTGADEKLFF
.	.	TRBV5-1	TRBJ1-1	TGCGCCAGCAGCTTGGTGCCGGGGAGCACTGAAGCTTTCTTT	CASSLVPGSTEAFF
.	many	TRBV4-3	TRBJ2-1	TGCGCCAGCAGCCAAGCATCGCGGGTGGCTGCGCAGTTCTTC	CASSQASRVAAQFF
.	.	TRBV18	TRBJ2-7	TGTGCCAGCTCAGCGGAGACAGGAGCCTACGAGCAGTACTTC	CASSAETGAYEQYF
TRBD1	few	TRBV6-5	TRBJ2-7	TGTGCCAGCAGTTCCCGACAGGGGACAGCCTACGAGCAGTACTTC	CASSSRQGTAYEQYF
.	.	TRBV10-3	TRBJ2-2	TGTGCCACTCAGGGCGGGAACACCGGGGAGCTGTTTTTT	CATQGGNTGELFF
.	.	TRBV18	TRBJ1-1	TGTGCCAGCTCACCCCCCCGCGGCGGTGGGCTGAACACTGAAGCTTTCTTT	CASSPPRGGGLNTEAFF
.	few	TRBV3-1	TRBJ2-2	TGTGCCAGCAGCCCCCACGGCCCGAACACCGGGGAGCTGTTTTTT	CASSPHGPNTGELFF
TRBD2	few	TRBV11-2	TRBJ2-3	TGTGCCAGCAGCGGATTTGGGAGCGGGAGGGATACGCAGTATTTT	CASSGFGSGRDTQYF